This TCR beta chain was profiled in a study of blood T cell repertoires in COVID-19. Study as a whole: In each case, the material was cDNA or gDNA derived from T cells, B-cell-depleted T cells, or PBMCs.

In the original workflow: Reference gene primers were amplified, and this amplification served to estimate nucleated cell counts. This table comes from immunoSEQ multiplex PCR, and its TCRdb copy is limited to in-frame clones, with some not included. V and J calls and clone size follow that table, whereas D and trimming were derived from the DNA. The sample yields 450,000 or so clones, 85% to 90% seen once. After removal of 1 base from V and 2 bases from J, the junction contained 4 bases not matched to a gene. The CDR3 covers 17 residues. The V gene's germline CDR1 is SGHRS and CDR2 YFSETQ. Specimen: peripheral blood. The TCR comes from a man between 18 and 35 years old with COVID-19, enrolled during active disease. The chain employs TRBV5-1 and TRBJ2-1, with TRBD2 matching 12 bases. CDR3 DNA: TGCGCCAGCAGCTTGATGGCTAGCGGGAGGGCCTACAATGAGCAGTTCTTC. Its translation: CASSLMASGRAYNEQFF.